Sequencing of this T cell receptor beta chain was carried out in a study of control samples from healthy donors and cancer patients. This clone was detected only once. Profiled with immunoSEQ multiplex PCR; TCRdb holds only in-frame clones, not every one. The sample has about 70,000 clones, 84% seen once. There are 14 residues in the CDR3. In germline, CDR1 is MNHEY, CDR2 SMNVEV (reference sequence). V was trimmed by 6 bases and J by 4 bases, leaving 10 bases between them. Sequenced material: PBMCs. This clonotype originated in a woman aged 45-65 years with lung cancer. The chain is built from TRBV27 and TRBJ1-6, with D possibly matching TRBD1 (5 bases). The CDR3 region is CASRFTGYNSPLHF. In DNA form, the CDR3 reads TGTGCCAGCAGATTTACAGGATATAATTCACCCCTCCACTTT.